This record concerns one TCR beta chain sequence. The V end lost 5 bases, the J end lost 8 bases, and 16 bases lay between the germline ends. The CDR3 is 13 amino acids. Germline V lookup: CDR1 SGHVS, CDR2 FQNEAQ. The data stem from a study of T cell responses to AZD1222 COVID-19 vaccine. Measured with immunoSEQ multiplex PCR; TCRdb has only the in-frame clones, and not every one. This repertoire shows about 84,000 clones, 80% to 90% found once; its top ten account for about an eighth. The chain has TRBV7-8 and TRBJ2-7; D may be TRBD1 (5 bases). The receptor was derived from an adult who received the AZD1222 COVID-19 vaccine. The sample in question was peripheral blood, obtained 28 days after the second AZD1222 dose. The CDR3, as DNA: TGTGCCAGCAGCCGACCGGACACCATGCAGCAGTACGTC. This sequence encodes CASSRPDTMQQYV.